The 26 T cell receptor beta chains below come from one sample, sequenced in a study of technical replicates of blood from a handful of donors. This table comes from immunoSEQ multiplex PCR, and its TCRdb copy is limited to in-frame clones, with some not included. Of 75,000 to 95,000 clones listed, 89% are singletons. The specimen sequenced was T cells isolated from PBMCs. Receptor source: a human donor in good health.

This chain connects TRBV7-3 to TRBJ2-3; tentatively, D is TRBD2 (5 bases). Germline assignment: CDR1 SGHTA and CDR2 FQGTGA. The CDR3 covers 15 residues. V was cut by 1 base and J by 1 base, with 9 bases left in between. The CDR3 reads CASSLILGGTDTQYF. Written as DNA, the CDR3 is TGTGCCAGCAGCTTAATTCTGGGAGGCACAGATACGCAGTATTTT.

The CDR3 DNA reads as TGTGCCAGCGGACCTAGGACAGGCCTCACTGAAGCTTTCTTT. Translating it yields CASGPRTGLTEAFF. The J gene is TRBJ1-1, the V gene TRBV5-8, with 7 nucleotides matching TRBD1. The V segment lost 7 bases and the J segment 4 bases; nucleotides outside the gene matches: 10. Per germline, CDR1 SGHTS and CDR2 YDEGEE. This CDR3 contains 14 residues.

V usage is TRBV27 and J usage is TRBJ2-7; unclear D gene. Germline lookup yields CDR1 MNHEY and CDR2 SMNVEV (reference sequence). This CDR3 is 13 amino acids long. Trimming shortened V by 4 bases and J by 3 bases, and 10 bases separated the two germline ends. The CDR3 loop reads CASSWSTYYEQYF. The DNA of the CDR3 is TGTGCCAGCAGTTGGAGCACGTACTACGAGCAGTACTTC.

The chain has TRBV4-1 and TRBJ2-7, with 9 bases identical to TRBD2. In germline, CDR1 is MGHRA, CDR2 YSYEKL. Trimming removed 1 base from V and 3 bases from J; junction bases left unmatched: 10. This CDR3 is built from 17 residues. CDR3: CASSQGREGPTNYEQYF. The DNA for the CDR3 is TGCGCCAGCAGCCAAGGGCGGGAGGGCCCGACGAACTACGAGCAGTACTTC.

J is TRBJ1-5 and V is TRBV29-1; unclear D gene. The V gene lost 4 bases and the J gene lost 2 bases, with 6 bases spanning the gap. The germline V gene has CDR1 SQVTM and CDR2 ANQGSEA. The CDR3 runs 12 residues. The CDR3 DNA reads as TGCAGCGTTGGGGAGGGCAATCAGCCCCAGCATTTT. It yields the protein CSVGEGNQPQHF.

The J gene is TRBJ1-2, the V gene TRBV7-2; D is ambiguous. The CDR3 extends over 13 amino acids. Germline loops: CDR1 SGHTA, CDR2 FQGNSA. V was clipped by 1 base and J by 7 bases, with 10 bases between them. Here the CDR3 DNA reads TGTGCCAGCAGCTTAGTGGCGACGGGTGGCTACACCTTC. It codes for CASSLVATGGYTF.

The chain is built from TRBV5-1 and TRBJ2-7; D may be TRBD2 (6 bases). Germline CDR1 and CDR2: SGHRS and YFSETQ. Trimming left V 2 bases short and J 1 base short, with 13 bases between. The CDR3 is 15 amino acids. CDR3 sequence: CASSFTSGLSYEQYF. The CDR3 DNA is TGCGCCAGCAGCTTTACAAGCGGGCTTTCCTACGAGCAGTACTTC.

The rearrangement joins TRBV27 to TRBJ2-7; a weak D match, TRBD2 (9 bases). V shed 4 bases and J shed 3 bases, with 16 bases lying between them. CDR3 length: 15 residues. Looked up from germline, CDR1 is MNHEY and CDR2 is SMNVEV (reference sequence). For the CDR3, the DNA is TGTGCCAGCAGTTACTCTAGCGGGACAGGCTACGAGCAGTACTTC. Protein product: CASSYSSGTGYEQYF.

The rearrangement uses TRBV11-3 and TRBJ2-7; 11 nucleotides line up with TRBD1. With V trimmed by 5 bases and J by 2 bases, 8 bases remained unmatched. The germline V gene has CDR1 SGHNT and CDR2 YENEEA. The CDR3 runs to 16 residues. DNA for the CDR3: TGTGCCAGCAGCCCCGGGACAGGGGGTAAACCCTACGAGCAGTACTTC. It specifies CASSPGTGGKPYEQYF.

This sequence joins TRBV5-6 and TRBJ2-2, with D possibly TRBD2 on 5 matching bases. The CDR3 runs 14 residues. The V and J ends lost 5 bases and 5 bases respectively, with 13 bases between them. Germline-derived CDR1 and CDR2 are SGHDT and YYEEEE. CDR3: CASRDFPGTGELFF. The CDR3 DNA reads TGTGCCAGCAGGGACTTCCCGGGAACCGGGGAGCTGTTTTTT.

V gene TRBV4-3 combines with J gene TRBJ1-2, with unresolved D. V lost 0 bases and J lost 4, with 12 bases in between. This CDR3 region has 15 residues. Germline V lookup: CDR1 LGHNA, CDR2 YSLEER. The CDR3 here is CASSQDPRSSYGYTF. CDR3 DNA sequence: TGCGCCAGCAGCCAAGATCCGAGGAGCAGCTATGGCTACACCTTC.

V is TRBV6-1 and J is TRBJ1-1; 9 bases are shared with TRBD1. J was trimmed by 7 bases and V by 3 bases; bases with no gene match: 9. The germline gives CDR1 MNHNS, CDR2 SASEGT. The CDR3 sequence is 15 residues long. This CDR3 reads CASSDFRDRDNEAFF. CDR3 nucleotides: TGTGCCAGCAGTGACTTCCGGGACAGGGACAATGAAGCTTTCTTT.

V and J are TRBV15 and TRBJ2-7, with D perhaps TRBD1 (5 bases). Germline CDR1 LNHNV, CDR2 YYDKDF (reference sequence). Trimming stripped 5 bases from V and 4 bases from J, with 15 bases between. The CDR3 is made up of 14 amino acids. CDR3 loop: CATSLTETYYEQYF. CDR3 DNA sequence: TGTGCCACCAGCTTGACAGAGACCTATTACGAGCAGTACTTC. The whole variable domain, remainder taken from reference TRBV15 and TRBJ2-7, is DAMVIQNPRYQVTQFGKPVTLSCSQTLNHNVMYWYQQKSSQAPKLLFHYYDKDFNNEADTPDNFQSRRPNTSFCFLDIRSPGLGDTAMYLCATSLTETYYEQYFGPGTRLTVT.

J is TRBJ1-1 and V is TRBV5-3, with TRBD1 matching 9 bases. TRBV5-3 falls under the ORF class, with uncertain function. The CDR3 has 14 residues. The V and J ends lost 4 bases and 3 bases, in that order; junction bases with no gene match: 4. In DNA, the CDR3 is TGTGCCAGAAGCCCGGACAGGGGACACACTGAAGCTTTCTTT. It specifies CARSPDRGHTEAFF.

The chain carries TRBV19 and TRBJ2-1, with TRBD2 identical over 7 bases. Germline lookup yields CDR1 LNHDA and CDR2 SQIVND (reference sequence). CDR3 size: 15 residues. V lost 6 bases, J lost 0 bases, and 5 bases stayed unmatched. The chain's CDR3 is CASSRSGGSYNEQFF. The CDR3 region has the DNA TGTGCCAGTAGCCGGTCGGGGGGCTCCTACAATGAGCAGTTCTTC.

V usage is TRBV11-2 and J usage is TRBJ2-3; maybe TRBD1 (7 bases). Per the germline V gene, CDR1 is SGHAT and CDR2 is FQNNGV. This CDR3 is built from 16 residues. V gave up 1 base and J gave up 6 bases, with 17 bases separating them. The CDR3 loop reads CASSLAGGPRRDTQYF. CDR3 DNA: TGTGCCAGCAGCTTAGCAGGGGGGCCCCGGAGGGATACGCAGTATTTT.

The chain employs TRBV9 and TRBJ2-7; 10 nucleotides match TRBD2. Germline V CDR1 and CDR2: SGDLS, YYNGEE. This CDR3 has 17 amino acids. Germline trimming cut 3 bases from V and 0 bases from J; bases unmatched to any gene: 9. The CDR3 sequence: CASSEGLARGRSYEQYF. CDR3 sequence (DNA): TGTGCCAGCAGCGAGGGACTAGCGCGAGGACGCTCCTACGAGCAGTACTTC. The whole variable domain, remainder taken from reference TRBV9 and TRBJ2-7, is DSGVTQTPKHLITATGQRVTLRCSPRSGDLSVYWYQQSLDQGLQFLIQYYNGEERAKGNILERFSAQQFPDLHSELNLSSLELGDSALYFCASSEGLARGRSYEQYFGPGTRLTVT.

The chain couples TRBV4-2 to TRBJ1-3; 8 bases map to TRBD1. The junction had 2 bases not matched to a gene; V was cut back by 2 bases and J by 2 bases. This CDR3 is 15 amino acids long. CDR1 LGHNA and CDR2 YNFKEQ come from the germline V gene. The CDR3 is CASSQLDRAGNTIYF. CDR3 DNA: TGTGCCAGCAGCCAATTGGACAGGGCTGGAAACACCATATATTTT.

In DNA, the CDR3 is TGTGCCAGCAGCTTGAGCGATCTCAAAGAGACCCAGTACTTC. Its protein is CASSLSDLKETQYF. The V call is TRBV5-6, the J call TRBJ2-5; D gene ambiguous. V was trimmed by 1 base and J by 3 bases, leaving 10 bases between them. Germline V gene sequence: CDR1 SGHDT, CDR2 YYEEEE. This CDR3 comprises 14 residues.

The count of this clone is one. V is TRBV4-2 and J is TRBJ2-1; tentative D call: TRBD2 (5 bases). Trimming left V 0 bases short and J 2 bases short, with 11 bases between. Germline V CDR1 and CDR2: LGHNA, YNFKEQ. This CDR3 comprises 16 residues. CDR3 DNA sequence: TGTGCCAGCAGCCAAGAGCGTCTAGCTACCTACAATGAGCAGTTCTTC. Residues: CASSQERLATYNEQFF.

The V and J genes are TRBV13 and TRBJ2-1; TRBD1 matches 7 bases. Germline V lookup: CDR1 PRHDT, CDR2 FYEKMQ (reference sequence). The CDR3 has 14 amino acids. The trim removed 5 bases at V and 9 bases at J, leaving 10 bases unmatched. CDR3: CASSPLTTGLEQFF. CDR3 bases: TGTGCCAGCAGCCCCCTTACGACAGGGCTTGAGCAGTTCTTC.

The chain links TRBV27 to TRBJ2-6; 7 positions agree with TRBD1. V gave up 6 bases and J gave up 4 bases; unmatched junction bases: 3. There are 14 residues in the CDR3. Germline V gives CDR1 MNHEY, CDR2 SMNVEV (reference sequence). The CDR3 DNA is TGTGCCAGCAGACAGGGGCTCGGGGCCAACGTCCTGACTTTC. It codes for CASRQGLGANVLTF.

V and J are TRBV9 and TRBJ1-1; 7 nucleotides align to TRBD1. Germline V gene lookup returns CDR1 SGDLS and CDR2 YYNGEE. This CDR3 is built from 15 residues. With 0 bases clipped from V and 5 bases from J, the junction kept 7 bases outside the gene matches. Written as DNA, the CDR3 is TGTGCCAGCAGCGTAGACAGGGGCGGAGGTACTGAAGCTTTCTTT. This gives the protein CASSVDRGGGTEAFF. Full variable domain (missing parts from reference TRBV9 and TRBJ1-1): DSGVTQTPKHLITATGQRVTLRCSPRSGDLSVYWYQQSLDQGLQFLIQYYNGEERAKGNILERFSAQQFPDLHSELNLSSLELGDSALYFCASSVDRGGGTEAFFGQGTRLTVV.

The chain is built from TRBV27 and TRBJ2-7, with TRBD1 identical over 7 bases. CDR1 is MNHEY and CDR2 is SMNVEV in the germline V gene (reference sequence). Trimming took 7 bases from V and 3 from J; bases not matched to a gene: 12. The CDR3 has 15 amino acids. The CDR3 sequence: CASTHHPAGGYEQYF. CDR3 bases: TGTGCCAGCACCCACCACCCGGCAGGGGGCTACGAGCAGTACTTC.

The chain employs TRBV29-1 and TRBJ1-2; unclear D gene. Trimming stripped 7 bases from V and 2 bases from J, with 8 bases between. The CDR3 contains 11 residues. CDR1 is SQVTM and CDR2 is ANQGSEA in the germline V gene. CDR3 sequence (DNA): TGCAGCGCCACAGACAACTATGGCTACACCTTC. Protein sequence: CSATDNYGYTF.

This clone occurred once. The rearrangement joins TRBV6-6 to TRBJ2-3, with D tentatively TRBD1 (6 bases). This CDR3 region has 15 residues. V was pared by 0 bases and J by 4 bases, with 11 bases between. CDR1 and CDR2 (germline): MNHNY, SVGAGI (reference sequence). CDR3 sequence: CASSYSRGGPDTQYF. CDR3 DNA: TGTGCCAGCAGTTACTCCAGGGGTGGGCCAGATACGCAGTATTTT.